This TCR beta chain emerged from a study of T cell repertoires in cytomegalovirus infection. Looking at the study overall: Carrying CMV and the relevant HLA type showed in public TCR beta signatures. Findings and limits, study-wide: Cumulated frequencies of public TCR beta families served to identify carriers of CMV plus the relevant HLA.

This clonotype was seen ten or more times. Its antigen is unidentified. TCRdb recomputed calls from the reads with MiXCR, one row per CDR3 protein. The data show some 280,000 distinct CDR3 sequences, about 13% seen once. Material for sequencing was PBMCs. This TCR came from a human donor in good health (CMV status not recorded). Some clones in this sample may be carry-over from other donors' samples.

The CDR3 DNA sequence: TGTGCCAGCAGAGGGACAGGGGGACTCTACGAGCAGTACTTC. Its translation: CASRGTGGLYEQYF. The rearrangement uses TRBV12-3 or TRBV12-4 and TRBJ2-7; 11 bases line up with TRBD1. The CDR3 is 14 amino acids. J lost 3 bases, V lost 6 bases, and 4 bases had no gene match.